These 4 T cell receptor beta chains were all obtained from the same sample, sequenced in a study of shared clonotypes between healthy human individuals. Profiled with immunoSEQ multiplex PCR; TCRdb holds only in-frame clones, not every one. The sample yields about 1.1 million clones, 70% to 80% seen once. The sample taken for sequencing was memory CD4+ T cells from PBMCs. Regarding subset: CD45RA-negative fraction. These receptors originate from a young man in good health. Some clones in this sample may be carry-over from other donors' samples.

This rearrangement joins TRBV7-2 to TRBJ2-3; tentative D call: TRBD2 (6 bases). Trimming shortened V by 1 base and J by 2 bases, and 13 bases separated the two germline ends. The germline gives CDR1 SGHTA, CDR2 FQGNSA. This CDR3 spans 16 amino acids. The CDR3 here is CASSLGGRGITDTQYF. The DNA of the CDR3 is TGTGCCAGCAGCTTAGGAGGTCGCGGGATCACAGATACGCAGTATTTT.

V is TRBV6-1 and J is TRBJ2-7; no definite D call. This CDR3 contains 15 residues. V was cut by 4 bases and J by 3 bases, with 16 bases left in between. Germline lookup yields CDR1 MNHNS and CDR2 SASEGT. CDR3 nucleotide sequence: TGTGCCAGCAGTGTAGGTGTTTCTCCCCACTACGAGCAGTACTTC. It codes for CASSVGVSPHYEQYF.

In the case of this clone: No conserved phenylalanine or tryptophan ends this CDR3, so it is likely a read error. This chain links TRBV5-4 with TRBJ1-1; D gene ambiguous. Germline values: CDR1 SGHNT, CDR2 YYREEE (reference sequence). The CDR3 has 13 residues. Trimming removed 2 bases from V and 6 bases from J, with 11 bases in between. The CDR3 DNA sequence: TGTGCCAGCAGCTTTACCCGAGGCGCTGAAGCTTTCCTT. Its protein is CASSFTRGAEAFL.

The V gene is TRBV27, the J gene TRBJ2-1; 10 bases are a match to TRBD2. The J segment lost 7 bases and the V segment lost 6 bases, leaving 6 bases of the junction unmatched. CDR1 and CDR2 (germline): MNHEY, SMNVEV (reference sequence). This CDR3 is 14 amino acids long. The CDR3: CASRRLAGDNEQFF. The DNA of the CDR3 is TGTGCCAGCAGAAGGCTAGCGGGGGATAATGAGCAGTTCTTC.